The clone carrying this TCR beta chain was counted a single time. The CDR3 is 16 residues long. The V end lost 5 bases, the J end lost 7 bases, and 18 bases lay between the germline ends. From germline, CDR1 is SGHAT and CDR2 FQNNGV. The sample belongs to a study of blood T cell repertoires in COVID-19. Study-level background: Samples taken during acute and convalescent COVID-19 were collected in the United States, Italy and Spain. Sources were T cells, B-cell-depleted T cells, or PBMCs; the material itself was cDNA or gDNA.

Under the authors' procedure: By means of reference gene primer amplification, nucleated cell counts were estimated. Measured with immunoSEQ multiplex PCR; TCRdb has only the in-frame clones, and not every one. That table furnishes V, J and clone size, whereas the DNA furnished D and trimming. The table records some 260,000 clones, around 82% of them present only once. The sample was peripheral blood. This chain connects TRBV11-2 to TRBJ1-6; TRBD1 might be the D (6 bases). The sequence derives from a woman between 18 and 30 years old with acute or convalescent COVID-19. The chain's CDR3 is CASSTTWTALNSPLHF. DNA of the CDR3: TGTGCCAGCAGCACAACTTGGACAGCTTTAAATTCACCCCTCCACTTT.